Listed here are 8 T cell receptor beta chains from one sample, sequenced in a study of OX40 agonist ivuxolimab in advanced cancers. Here immunoSEQ multiplex PCR was the method, and the copy in TCRdb shows in-frame clones only, minus some. The sample holds approximately 48,000 clones, around nine tenths seen once. Sequencing was performed on CD4+ or CD8+ T cells sorted from blood, taken in a trial of the OX40 agonist ivuxolimab. These receptors originate from an adult with an advanced solid tumor such as melanoma, head and neck, liver or kidney cancer.

This clone was observed a single time. This sequence joins TRBV4-3 and TRBJ1-2, with D possibly TRBD1 on 5 matching bases. V was trimmed by 3 bases and J by 6 bases, leaving 23 bases between them. The CDR3 extends over 17 amino acids. CDR1 is LGHNA and CDR2 is YSLEER in the germline V gene. CDR3: CASSQEASDKFKDGYTF. Written as DNA, the CDR3 is TGCGCCAGCAGCCAGGAGGCTTCGGACAAGTTTAAGGATGGCTACACCTTC.

This clone has just one count. The CDR3 DNA reads TGTGCCAGTAGTCGAACCTCTCAGGGATCCTACAATGAGCAGTTCTTC. It translates to CASSRTSQGSYNEQFF. This sequence joins TRBV19 and TRBJ2-1; D is possibly TRBD1 (5 bases). Germline values: CDR1 LNHDA, CDR2 SQIVND (reference sequence). V was clipped by 5 bases and J by 1 base, with 15 bases between them. The CDR3 runs 16 residues.

The chain couples TRBV29-1 to TRBJ2-1; D gene uncertain. V was cut by 3 bases and J by 10 bases, with 7 bases left in between. The CDR3 is 10 amino acids. Germline V gives CDR1 SQVTM, CDR2 ANQGSEA. As DNA, the CDR3 is TGCAGCGTTGATGTTGGGGAGCAGTTCTTC. It codes for CSVDVGEQFF.

The rearrangement joins TRBV15 to TRBJ1-3, with D perhaps matching TRBD1 (6 bases). Trimming stripped 3 bases from V and 0 bases from J, with 9 bases between. This CDR3 spans 15 amino acids. Germline V gives CDR1 LNHNV, CDR2 YYDKDF (reference sequence). The CDR3 region has the DNA TGTGCCACCAGCAGGTCCAGGGGCTCTGGAAACACCATATATTTT. This gives the protein CATSRSRGSGNTIYF. The full variable domain, its missing parts supplied by reference TRBV15 and TRBJ1-3, is DAMVIQNPRYQVTQFGKPVTLSCSQTLNHNVMYWYQQKSSQAPKLLFHYYDKDFNNEADTPDNFQSRRPNTSFCFLDIRSPGLGDTAMYLCATSRSRGSGNTIYFGEGSWLTVV.

The chain is built from TRBV4-3 and TRBJ2-7; D gene ambiguous. Germline V gives CDR1 LGHNA, CDR2 YSLEER. The ends were cut back, 0 bases at V and 0 bases at J, with 9 bases in the middle. The CDR3 sequence is 15 residues long. In nucleotides, the CDR3 is TGCGCCAGCAGCCAAGACAGACACTCCTCCTACGAGCAGTACTTC. This translates into CASSQDRHSSYEQYF.

The V call is TRBV5-6, the J call TRBJ2-7; 11 bases align to TRBD1. CDR3 length: 15 residues. Germline V CDR1 and CDR2: SGHDT, YYEEEE. The ends lost 4 bases at V and 3 bases at J; junction bases unmatched: 6. CDR3 DNA sequence: TGTGCCAGCAGCGATGGGGGACAGGGGGACTACGAGCAGTACTTC. Translation: CASSDGGQGDYEQYF.

The CDR3 spells CASSDLAGGTDTQYF. DNA for the CDR3: TGTGCCAGCAGTGACCTAGCGGGAGGCACAGATACGCAGTATTTT. The V gene is TRBV6-4, the J gene TRBJ2-3, with TRBD2 matching 10 bases. The CDR3 totals 15 residues. Germline V lookup: CDR1 MRHNA, CDR2 SNTAGT. The ends lost 2 bases at V and 1 base at J; junction bases unmatched: 0.

This chain connects TRBV7-6 to TRBJ2-2, with D unclear. The ends were cut back, 11 bases at V and 1 base at J, with 2 bases in the middle. This CDR3 is 10 amino acids long. Looked up from germline, CDR1 is SGHVS and CDR2 is FNYEAQ. The DNA for the CDR3 is TGTGCCGTGAACACCGGGGAGCTGTTTTTT. It specifies CAVNTGELFF. Full variable domain (missing parts from reference TRBV7-6 and TRBJ2-2): GAGVSQSPRYKVTKRGQDVALRCDPISGHVSLYWYRQALGQGPEFLTYFNYEAQQDKSGLPNDRFSAERPEGSISTLTIQRTEQRDSAMYRCAVNTGELFFGEGSRLTVL.